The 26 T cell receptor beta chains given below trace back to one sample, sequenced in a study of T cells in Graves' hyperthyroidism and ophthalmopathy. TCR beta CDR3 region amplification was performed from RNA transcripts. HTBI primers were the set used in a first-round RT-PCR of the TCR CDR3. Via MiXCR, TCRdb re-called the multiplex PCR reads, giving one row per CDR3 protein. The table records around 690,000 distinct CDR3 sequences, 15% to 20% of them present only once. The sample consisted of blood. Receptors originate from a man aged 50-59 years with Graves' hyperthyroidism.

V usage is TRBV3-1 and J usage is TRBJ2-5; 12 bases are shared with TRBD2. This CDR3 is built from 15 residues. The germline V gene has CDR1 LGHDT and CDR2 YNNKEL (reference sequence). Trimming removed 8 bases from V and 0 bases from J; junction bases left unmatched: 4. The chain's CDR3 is CASGLAGRHQETQYF. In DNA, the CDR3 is TGTGCCAGCGGACTAGCGGGGCGACACCAAGAGACCCAGTACTTC.

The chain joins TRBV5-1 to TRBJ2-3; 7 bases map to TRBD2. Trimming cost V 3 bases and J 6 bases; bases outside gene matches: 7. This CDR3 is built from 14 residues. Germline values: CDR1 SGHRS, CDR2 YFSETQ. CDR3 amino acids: CASSWEGSVDTQYF. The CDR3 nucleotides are TGCGCCAGCAGCTGGGAGGGTTCGGTGGATACGCAGTATTTT.

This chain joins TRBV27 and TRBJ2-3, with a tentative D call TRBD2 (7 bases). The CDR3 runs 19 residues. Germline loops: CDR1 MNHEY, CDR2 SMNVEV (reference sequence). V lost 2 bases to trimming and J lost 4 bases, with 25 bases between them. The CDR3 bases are TGTGCCAGCAGTTTACACTCAAACTTCTGGGGGGGGCTTGCAGATACGCAGTATTTT. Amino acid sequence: CASSLHSNFWGGLADTQYF.

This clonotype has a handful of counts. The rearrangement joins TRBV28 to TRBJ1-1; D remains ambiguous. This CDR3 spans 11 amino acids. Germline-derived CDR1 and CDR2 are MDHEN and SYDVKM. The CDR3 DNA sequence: TGTGGTTTAAAAGAGGGCACTGAAGCTTTCTTT. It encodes CGLKEGTEAFF.

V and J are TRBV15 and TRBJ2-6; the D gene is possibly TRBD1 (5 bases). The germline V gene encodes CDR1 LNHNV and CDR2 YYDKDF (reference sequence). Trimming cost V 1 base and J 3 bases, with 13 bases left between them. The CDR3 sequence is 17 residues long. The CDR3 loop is CATSRVTGFGGANVLTF. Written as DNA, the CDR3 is TGTGCCACCAGCAGAGTTACAGGTTTTGGTGGGGCCAACGTCCTGACTTTC. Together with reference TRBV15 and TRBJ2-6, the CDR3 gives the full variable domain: DAMVIQNPRYQVTQFGKPVTLSCSQTLNHNVMYWYQQKSSQAPKLLFHYYDKDFNNEADTPDNFQSRRPNTSFCFLDIRSPGLGDTAMYLCATSRVTGFGGANVLTFGAGSRLTVL.

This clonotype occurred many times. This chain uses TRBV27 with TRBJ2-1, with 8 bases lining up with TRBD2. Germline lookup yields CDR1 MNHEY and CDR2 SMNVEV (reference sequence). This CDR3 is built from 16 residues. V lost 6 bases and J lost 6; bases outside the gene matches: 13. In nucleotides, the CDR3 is TGTGCCAGCAGCCCAGCCACAGCGGGAGCCGGCAATGAGCAGTTCTTC. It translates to CASSPATAGAGNEQFF.

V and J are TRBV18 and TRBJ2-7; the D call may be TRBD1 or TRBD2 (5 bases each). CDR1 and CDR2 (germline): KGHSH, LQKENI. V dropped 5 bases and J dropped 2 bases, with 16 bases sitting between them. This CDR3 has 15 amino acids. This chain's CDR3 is CASSKPGPIAYEQYF. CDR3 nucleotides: TGTGCCAGCTCAAAGCCGGGACCTATCGCCTACGAGCAGTACTTC.

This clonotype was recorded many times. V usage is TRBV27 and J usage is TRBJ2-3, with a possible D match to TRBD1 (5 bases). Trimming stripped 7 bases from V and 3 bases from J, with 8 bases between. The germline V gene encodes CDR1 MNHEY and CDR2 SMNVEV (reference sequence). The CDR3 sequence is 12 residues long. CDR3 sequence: CASKGVTDTQYF. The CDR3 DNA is TGTGCCAGCAAAGGGGTTACAGATACGCAGTATTTT.

The CDR3 bases are TGTGCCTGGGCATTAAGCTCCTATAATTCACCCCTCCACTTT. It encodes CAWALSSYNSPLHF. The chain uses TRBV30 and TRBJ1-6, with unresolved D. The CDR3 covers 14 residues. V dropped 5 bases and J dropped 0 bases, with 8 bases sitting between them. The germline V gene encodes CDR1 GTSNPN and CDR2 SVGIG (reference sequence).

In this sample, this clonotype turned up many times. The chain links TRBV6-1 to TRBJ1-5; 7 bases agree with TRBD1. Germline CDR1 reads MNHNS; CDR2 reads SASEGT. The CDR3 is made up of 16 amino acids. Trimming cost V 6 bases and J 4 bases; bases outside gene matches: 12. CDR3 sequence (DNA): TGTGCCAGCAGAGCAAAAAGGACAGGAGAAAATCAGCCCCAGCATTTT. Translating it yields CASRAKRTGENQPQHF.

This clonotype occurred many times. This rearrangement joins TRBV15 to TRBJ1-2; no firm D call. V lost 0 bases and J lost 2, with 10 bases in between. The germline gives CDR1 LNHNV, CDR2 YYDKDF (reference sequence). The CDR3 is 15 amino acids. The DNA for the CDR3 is TGTGCCACCAGCAGAGATCCGGTCTCGAACTATGGCTACACCTTC. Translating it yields CATSRDPVSNYGYTF.

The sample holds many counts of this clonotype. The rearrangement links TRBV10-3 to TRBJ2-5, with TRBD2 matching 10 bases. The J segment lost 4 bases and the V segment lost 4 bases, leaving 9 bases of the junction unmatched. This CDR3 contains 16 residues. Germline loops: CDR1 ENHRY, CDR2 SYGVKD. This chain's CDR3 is CAISGQASGSGETQYF. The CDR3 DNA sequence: TGTGCCATCAGTGGGCAGGCTAGCGGGAGCGGAGAGACCCAGTACTTC.

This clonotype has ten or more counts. The CDR3 sequence is CASRAGGPETQYF. In DNA, the CDR3 is TGTGCCAGCAGAGCGGGAGGGCCTGAGACCCAGTACTTC. The chain uses TRBV2 and TRBJ2-5; 10 positions agree with TRBD2. CDR1 is SNHLY and CDR2 is FYNNEI in the germline V gene. CDR3 length: 13 residues. After removal of 6 bases from V and 5 bases from J, the junction contained 3 bases not matched to a gene.

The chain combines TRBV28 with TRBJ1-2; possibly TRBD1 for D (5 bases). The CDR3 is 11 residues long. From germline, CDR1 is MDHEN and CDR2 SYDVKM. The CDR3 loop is CALSRGNGYTF. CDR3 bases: TGTGCTTTAAGTCGGGGGAACGGCTACACCTTC.

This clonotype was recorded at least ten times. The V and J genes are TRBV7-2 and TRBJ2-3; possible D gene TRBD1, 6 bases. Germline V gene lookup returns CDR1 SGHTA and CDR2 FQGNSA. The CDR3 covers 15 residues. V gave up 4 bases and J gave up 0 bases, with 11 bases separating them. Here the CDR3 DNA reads TGTGCCAGCAGCTGGGTAACAGGGAGCACAGATACGCAGTATTTT. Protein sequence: CASSWVTGSTDTQYF.

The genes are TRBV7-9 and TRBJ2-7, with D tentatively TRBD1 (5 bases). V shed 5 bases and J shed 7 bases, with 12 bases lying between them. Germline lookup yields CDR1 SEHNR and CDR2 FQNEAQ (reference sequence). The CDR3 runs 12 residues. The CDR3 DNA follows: TGTGCCAGCAGCCTCCCCAGGGAAGAGCAGTACTTC. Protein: CASSLPREEQYF.

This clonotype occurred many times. The CDR3 bases are TGTGCCAGCACCGCGAGGGGAAATGAGCAGTTCTTC. Residues: CASTARGNEQFF. The rearrangement joins TRBV27 to TRBJ2-1, with D perhaps TRBD1 or TRBD2 (5 bases each). Germline CDR1 reads MNHEY; CDR2 reads SMNVEV (reference sequence). V lost 7 bases and J lost 7, with 11 bases in between. The CDR3 covers 12 residues.

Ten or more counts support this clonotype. CDR3 DNA: TGTGCCAGTAGTATGGAAAGTACGTATTTCACCGGGGAGCTGTTTTTT. Amino acids: CASSMESTYFTGELFF. This sequence joins TRBV19 and TRBJ2-2; D is unresolved. Trimming cost V 3 bases and J 4 bases, with 15 bases left between them. This CDR3 is 16 amino acids long. Germline assignment: CDR1 LNHDA and CDR2 SQIVND (reference sequence). The full variable domain, completed using reference TRBV19 and TRBJ2-2, is DGGITQSPKYLFRKEGQNVTLSCEQNLNHDAMYWYRQDPGQGLRLIYYSQIVNDFQKGDIAEGYSVSREKKESFPLTVTSAQKNPTAFYLCASSMESTYFTGELFFGEGSRLTVL.

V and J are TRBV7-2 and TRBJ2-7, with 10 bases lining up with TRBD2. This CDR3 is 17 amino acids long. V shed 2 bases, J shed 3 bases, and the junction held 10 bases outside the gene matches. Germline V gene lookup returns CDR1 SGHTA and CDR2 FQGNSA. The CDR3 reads CASSLSRWTSGNYEQYF. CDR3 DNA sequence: TGTGCCAGCAGCTTATCCCGCTGGACTAGCGGAAACTACGAGCAGTACTTC.

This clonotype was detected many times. The CDR3 region is CASSTTGGETQYF. The CDR3 DNA reads as TGTGCCAGCAGCACCACAGGGGGAGAGACCCAGTACTTC. J is TRBJ2-5 and V is TRBV9; 8 nucleotides match TRBD1. CDR1 and CDR2 (germline): SGDLS, YYNGEE. With V trimmed by 4 bases and J by 4 bases, 3 bases remained unmatched. The length of the CDR3 is 13 residues.

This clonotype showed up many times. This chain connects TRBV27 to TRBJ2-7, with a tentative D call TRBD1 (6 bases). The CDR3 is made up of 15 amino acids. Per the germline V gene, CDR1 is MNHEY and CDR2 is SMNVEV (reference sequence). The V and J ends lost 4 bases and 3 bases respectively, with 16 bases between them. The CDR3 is CASSSGTSPYYEQYF. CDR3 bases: TGTGCCAGCAGTTCAGGGACAAGTCCCTACTACGAGCAGTACTTC.

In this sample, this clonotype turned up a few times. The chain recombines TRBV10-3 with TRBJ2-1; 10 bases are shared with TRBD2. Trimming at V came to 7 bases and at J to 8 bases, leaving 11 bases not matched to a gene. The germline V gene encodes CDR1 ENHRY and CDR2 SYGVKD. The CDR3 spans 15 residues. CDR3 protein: CAITPAGGLNHEQFF. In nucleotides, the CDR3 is TGTGCCATCACCCCAGCGGGAGGGCTGAACCATGAGCAGTTCTTC.

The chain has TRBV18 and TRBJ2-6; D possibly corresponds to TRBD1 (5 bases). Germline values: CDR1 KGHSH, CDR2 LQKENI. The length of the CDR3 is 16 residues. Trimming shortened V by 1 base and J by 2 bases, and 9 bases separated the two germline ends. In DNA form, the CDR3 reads TGTGCCAGCTCACCACAATCCAGGGCTGGGGCCAACGTCCTGACTTTC. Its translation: CASSPQSRAGANVLTF.

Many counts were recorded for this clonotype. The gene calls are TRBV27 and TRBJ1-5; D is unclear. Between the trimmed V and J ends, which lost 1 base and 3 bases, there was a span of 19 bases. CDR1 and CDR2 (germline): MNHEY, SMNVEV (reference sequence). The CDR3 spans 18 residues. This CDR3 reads CASSLYGWVRGNNQPQHF. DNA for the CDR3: TGTGCCAGCAGTTTATACGGTTGGGTACGGGGTAACAATCAGCCCCAGCATTTT.

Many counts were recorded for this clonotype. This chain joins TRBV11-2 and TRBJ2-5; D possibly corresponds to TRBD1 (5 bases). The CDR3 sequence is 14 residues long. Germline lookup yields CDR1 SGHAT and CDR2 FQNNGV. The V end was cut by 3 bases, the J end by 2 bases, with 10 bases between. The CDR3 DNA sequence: TGTGCCAGCAGCTTGGAGACAGAACAAGAGACCCAGTACTTC. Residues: CASSLETEQETQYF.

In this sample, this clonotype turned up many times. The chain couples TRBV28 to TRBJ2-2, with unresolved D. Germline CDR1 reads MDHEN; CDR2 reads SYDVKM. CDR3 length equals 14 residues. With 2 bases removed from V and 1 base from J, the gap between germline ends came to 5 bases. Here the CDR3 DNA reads TGTGCCAGCAGTTTACCTAGGAACACCGGGGAGCTGTTTTTT. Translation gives CASSLPRNTGELFF.